The clone carrying this T cell receptor (beta chain) was observed at least ten times. Its antigen is as yet unknown. In patients aged 18 to 65, hyperthyroidism was newly diagnosed, with duration under 2 months. Every diagnosis used clinical symptoms, serum thyroxine and TRAb, thyroid ultrasound and orbital computed tomography. The CDR3 runs 14 residues. CDR1 is MDHEN, CDR2 SYDVKM, per germline. Between the trimmed V and J ends, which lost 4 bases and 6 bases, there was a span of 15 bases. The data derive from a study of T cells in Graves' hyperthyroidism and ophthalmopathy. Overall study findings and caveats: Most clonotypes expanded in the thyroid (above 0.001) were also present in blood. A model of 13 V-J pairs discriminated ophthalmopathy from stable hyperthyroidism.

RNA transcripts provided the source from which TCR beta CDR3 regions were amplified. HTBI primers were the set used in a first-round RT-PCR of the TCR CDR3. Via MiXCR, TCRdb re-called the multiplex PCR reads, giving one row per CDR3 protein. The data show about 560,000 distinct CDR3 sequences, around 15% seen once. The chain links TRBV28 to TRBJ2-5; D call uncertain. The sequenced material came from blood. This TCR came from a woman between 18 and 29 years old with Graves' hyperthyroidism. The CDR3 region is CASSYYSGLKTQYF. CDR3 sequence (DNA): TGTGCCAGCAGTTACTACTCCGGGTTGAAGACCCAGTACTTC. Together with reference TRBV28 and TRBJ2-5, the CDR3 gives the full variable domain: DVKVTQSSRYLVKRTGEKVFLECVQDMDHENMFWYRQDPGLGLRLIYFSYDVKMKEKGDIPEGYSVSREKKERFSLILESASTNQTSMYLCASSYYSGLKTQYFGPGTRLLVL.